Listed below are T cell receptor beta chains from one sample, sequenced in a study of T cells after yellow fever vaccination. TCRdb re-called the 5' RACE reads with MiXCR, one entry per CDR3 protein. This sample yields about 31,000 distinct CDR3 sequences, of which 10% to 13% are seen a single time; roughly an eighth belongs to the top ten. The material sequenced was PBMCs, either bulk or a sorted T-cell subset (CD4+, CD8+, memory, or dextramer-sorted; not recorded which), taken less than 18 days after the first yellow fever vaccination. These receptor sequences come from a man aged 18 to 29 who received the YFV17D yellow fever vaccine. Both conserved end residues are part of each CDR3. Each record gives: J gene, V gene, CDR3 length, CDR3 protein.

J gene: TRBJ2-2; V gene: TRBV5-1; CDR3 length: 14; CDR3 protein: CATSGEANTGELFF
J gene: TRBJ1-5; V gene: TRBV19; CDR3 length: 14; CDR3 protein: CASSTQGSNQPQHF
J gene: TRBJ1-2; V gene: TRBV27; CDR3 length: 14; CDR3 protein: CASSLSGINYGYTF
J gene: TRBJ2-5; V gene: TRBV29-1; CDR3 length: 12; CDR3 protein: CSGGGSQETQYF
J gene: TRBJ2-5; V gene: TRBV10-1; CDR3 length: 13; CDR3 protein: CASSDQVGETQYF
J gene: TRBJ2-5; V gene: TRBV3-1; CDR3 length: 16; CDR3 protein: CASSPSLAGLQETQYF
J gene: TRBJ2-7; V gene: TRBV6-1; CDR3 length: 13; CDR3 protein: CASTIPPLNEQYF
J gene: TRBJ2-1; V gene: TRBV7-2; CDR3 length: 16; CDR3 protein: CASSLAWDTAYNEQFF
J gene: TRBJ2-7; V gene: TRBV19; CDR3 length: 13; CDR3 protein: CASSPASNYEQYF
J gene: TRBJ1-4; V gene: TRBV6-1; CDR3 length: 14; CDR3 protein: CASITSGTLGKLFF
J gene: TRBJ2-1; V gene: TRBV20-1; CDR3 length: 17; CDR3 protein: CSAPGTSGSTYYNEQFF
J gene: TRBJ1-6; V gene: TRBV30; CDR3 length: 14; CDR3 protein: CAWSATGRNSPLHF
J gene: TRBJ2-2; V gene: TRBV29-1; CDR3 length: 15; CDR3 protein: CSVEDGRGGTGELFF
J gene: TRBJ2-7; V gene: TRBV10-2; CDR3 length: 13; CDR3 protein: CATRQGAAYEQYF
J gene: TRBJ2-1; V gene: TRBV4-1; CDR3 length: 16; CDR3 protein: CASSQRGASSYNEQFF
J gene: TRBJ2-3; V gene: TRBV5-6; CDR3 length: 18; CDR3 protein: CASSLPVAVDRAADTQYF
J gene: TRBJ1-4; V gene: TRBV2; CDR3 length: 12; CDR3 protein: CASTGTGEKLFF
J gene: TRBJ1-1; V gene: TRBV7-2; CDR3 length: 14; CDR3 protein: CASSFGSLNTEAFF
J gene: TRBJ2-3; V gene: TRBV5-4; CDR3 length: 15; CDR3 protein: CASSRVGGGLDTQYF
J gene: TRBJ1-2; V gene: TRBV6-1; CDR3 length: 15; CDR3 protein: CASADPPGGNYGYTF
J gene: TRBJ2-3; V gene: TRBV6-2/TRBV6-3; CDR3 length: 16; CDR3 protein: CASSRPPGGGADTQYF
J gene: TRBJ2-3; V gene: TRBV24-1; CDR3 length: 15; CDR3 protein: CATSTATGFTDTQYF
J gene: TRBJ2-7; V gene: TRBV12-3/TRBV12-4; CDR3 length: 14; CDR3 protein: CASSPSGGDGEQYF
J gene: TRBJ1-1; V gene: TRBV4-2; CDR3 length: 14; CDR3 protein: CASSLGTGNTEAFF
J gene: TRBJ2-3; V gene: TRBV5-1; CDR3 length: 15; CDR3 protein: CASSLEGQHADTQYF
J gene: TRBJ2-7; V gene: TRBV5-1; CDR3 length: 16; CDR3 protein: CASSREPGQGLYEQYF
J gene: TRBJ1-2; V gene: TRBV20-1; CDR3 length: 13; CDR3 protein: CSAIGSGGNGYTF
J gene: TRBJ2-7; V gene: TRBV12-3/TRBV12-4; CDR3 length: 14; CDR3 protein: CASSTSGADYEQYF
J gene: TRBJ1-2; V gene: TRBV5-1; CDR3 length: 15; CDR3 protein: CASSDPGQGSAGYTF
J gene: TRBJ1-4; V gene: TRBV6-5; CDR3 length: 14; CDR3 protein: CASSRRGLVEKLFF
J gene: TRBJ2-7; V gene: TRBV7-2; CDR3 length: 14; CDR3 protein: CASSYWALSYEQYF
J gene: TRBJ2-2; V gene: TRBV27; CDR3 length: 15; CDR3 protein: CASSTNGPNTGELFF
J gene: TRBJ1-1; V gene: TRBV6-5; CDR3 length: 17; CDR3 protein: CASSYSTTGGANTEAFF
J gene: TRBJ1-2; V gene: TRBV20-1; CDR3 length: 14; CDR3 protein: CSADPVSSNYGYTF
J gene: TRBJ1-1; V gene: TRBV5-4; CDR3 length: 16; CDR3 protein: CASRLGVTGRDTEAFF
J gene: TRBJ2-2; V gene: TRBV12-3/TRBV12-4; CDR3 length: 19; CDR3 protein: CASCLRLLRGAPGTGELFF
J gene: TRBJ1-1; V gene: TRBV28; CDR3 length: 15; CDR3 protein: CASRHPDRVNTEAFF
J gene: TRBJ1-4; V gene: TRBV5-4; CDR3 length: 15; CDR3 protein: CASSLDNLGGEKLFF
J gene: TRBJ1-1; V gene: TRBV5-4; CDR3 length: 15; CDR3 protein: CASSLPLGGNTEAFF